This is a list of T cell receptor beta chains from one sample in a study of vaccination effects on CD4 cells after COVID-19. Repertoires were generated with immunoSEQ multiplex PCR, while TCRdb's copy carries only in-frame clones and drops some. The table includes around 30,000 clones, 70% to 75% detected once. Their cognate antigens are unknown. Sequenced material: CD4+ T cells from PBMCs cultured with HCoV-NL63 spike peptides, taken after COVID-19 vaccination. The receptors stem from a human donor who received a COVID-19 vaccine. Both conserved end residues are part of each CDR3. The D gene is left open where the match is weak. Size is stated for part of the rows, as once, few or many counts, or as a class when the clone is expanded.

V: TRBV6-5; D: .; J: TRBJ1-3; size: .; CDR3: CASSYRFSGNTIYF; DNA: TGTGCCAGCAGTTACAGGTTCTCTGGAAACACCATATATTTT
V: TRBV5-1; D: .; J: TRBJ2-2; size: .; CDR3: CASSLGRGNTGELFF; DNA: TGCGCCAGCAGCTTGGGACGGGGGAACACCGGGGAGCTGTTTTTT
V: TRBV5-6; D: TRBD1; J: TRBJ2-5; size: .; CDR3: CASTRRQGGLRAQYF; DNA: TGTGCCAGCACCAGAAGACAGGGGGGGCTTAGGGCCCAGTACTTC
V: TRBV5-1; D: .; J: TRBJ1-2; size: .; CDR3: CASSLDSNIFNGYTF; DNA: TGCGCCAGCAGCTTGGACAGTAATATTTTTAATGGCTACACCTTC
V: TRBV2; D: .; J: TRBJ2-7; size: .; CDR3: CASRVGFEQYF; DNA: TGTGCCAGCAGGGTTGGGTTCGAGCAGTACTTC
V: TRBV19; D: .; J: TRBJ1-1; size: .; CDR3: CASSPPGEANTEAFF; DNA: TGTGCCAGTAGCCCCCCGGGCGAGGCAAACACTGAAGCTTTCTTT
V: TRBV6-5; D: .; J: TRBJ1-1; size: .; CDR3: CASDRNLNTEAFF; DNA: TGTGCCAGCGACAGAAACCTGAACACTGAAGCTTTCTTT
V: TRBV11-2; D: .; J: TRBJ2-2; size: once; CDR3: CASSLMGYTGELFF; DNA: TGTGCCAGCAGCTTAATGGGGTACACCGGGGAGCTGTTTTTT
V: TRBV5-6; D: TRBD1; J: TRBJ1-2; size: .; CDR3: CASSLPGQTANYGYTF; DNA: TGTGCCAGCAGCTTGCCGGGACAGACCGCTAACTATGGCTACACCTTC
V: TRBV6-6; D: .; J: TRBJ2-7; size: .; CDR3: CASSYSLSYEQYF; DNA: TGTGCCAGCAGTTACTCCCTCTCCTACGAGCAGTACTTC
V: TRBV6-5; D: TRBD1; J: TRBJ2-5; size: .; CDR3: CASSTTGVGGETQYF; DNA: TGTGCCAGCAGCACGACAGGGGTCGGCGGAGAGACCCAGTACTTC
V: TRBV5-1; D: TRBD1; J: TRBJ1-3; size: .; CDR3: CASSFFSAGGIGNTIYF; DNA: TGCGCCAGCAGCTTCTTTTCGGCAGGGGGCATAGGAAACACCATATATTTT
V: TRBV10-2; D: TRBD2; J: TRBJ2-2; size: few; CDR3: CASSGGGGAGNTGELFF; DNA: TGCGCCAGCAGTGGAGGCGGGGGGGCAGGGAACACCGGGGAGCTGTTTTTT
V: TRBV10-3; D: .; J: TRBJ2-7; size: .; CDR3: CAIKGVGSRYEQYF; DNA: TGTGCCATCAAAGGCGTCGGGAGTCGATACGAGCAGTACTTC
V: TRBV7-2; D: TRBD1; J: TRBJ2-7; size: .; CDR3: CASSRWPPGQTSYEQYF; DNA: TGTGCCAGCAGCCGCTGGCCACCGGGACAGACCTCCTACGAGCAGTACTTC
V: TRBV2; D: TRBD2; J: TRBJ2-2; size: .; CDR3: CASSGSGTQNTGELFF; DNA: TGTGCCAGCAGTGGGAGCGGGACCCAGAACACCGGGGAGCTGTTTTTT
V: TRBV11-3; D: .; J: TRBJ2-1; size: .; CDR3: CASSLGGFSSYNEQFF; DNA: TGTGCCAGCAGCTTGGGTGGCTTCAGCTCCTACAATGAGCAGTTCTTC
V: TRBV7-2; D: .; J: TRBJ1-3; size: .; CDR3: CASSLVGTGNTIYF; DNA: TGTGCCAGCAGCTTAGTAGGGACTGGAAACACCATATATTTT
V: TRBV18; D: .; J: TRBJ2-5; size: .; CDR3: CASSPMGHPGSETQYF; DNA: TGTGCCAGCTCACCAATGGGACACCCAGGCTCAGAGACCCAGTACTTC
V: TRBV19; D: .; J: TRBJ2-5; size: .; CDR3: CASSIGGAPQETQYF; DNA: TGTGCCAGTAGTATAGGCGGGGCCCCTCAAGAGACCCAGTACTTC
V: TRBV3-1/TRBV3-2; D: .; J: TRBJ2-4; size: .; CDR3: CASSQVTGIQYF; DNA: TGTGCCAGCAGCCAAGTAACGGGAATTCAGTACTTC
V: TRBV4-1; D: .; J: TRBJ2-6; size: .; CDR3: CASSQDGWGSSGANVLTF; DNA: TGCGCCAGCAGCCAAGATGGATGGGGCAGCTCTGGGGCCAACGTCCTGACTTTC
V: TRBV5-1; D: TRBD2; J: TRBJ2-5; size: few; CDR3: CASSLAGGVQETQYF; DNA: TGCGCCAGCAGCTTGGCCGGGGGGGTCCAAGAGACCCAGTACTTC
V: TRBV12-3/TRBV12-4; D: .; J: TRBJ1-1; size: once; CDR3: CASSLQPTEAFF; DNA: TGTGCCAGCAGTTTACAGCCCACTGAAGCTTTCTTT
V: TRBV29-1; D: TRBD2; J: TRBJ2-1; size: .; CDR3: CSVVGLAGIVYNEQFF; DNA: TGCAGCGTTGTAGGGCTAGCGGGGATAGTGTACAATGAGCAGTTCTTC
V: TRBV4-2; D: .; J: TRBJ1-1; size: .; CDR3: CASSQGGLMNTEAFF; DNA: TGTGCCAGCAGCCAAGGGGGGTTAATGAACACTGAAGCTTTCTTT
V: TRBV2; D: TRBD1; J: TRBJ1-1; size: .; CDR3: CASSMTGGYTEAFF; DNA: TGTGCCAGCAGTATGACAGGGGGATACACTGAAGCTTTCTTT
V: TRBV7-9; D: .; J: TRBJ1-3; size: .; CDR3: CASSPSSGNTIYF; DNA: TGTGCCAGCAGCCCCAGCTCTGGAAACACCATATATTTT
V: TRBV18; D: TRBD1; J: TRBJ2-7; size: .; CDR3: CASSLGQGETYEQYF; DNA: TGTGCCAGCTCACTAGGACAGGGTGAGACCTACGAGCAGTACTTC
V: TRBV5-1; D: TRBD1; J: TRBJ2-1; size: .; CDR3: CASRQGNEQFF; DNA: TGCGCCAGCAGACAGGGGAATGAGCAGTTCTTC
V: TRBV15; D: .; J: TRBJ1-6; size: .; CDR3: CATSTPATGYNSPLHF; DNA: TGTGCCACCAGCACCCCAGCGACGGGGTATAATTCACCCCTCCACTTT
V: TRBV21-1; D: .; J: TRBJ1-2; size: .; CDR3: CASSKETGDLF; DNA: TGTGCCAGCAGCAAAGAAACAGGGGATTTGTTC
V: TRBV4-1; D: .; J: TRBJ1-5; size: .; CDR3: CASSQTSSGTASMTQHF; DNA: TGCGCCAGCAGCCAGACCTCCTCAGGGACTGCTTCCATGACCCAGCATTTT
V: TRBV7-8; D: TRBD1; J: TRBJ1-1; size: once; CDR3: CASSPGQGFGTEAFF; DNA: TGTGCCAGCAGCCCAGGACAGGGATTCGGGACTGAAGCTTTCTTT
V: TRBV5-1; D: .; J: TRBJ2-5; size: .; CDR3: CASSFQETQYF; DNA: TGCGCCAGCAGCTTCCAAGAGACCCAGTACTTC
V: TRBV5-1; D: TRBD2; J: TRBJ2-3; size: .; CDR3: CASSVSGEGDTQYF; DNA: TGCGCCAGCAGCGTGAGCGGGGAAGGGGATACGCAGTATTTT
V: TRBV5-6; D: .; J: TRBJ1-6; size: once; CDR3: CASSLGDSPLHF; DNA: TGTGCCAGCAGCTTGGGGGATTCACCCCTCCACTTT
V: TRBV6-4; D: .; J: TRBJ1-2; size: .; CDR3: CASRDNGNYGYTF; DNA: TGTGCCAGCCGGGACAACGGGAACTATGGCTACACCTTC
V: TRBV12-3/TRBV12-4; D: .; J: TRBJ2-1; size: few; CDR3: CASSLGINEQFF; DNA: TGTGCCAGCAGTTTAGGGATCAATGAGCAGTTCTTC
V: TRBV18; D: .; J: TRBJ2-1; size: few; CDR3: CASSPQGNEQFF; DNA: TGTGCCAGCTCACCCCAGGGGAATGAGCAGTTCTTC
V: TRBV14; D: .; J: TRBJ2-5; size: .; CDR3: CASSQGAGETQYF; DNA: TGTGCCAGCAGCCAAGGGGCGGGGGAGACCCAGTACTTC
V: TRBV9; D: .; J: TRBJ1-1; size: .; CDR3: CASSPSSGVTEAFF; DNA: TGTGCCAGCAGCCCTTCTTCGGGGGTAACTGAAGCTTTCTTT
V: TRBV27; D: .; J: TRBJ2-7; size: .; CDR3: CASSLYKKGYEQYF; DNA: TGTGCCAGCAGTTTATATAAGAAGGGCTACGAGCAGTACTTC
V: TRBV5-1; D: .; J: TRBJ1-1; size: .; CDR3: CASSPRTGSMNTEAFF; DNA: TGCGCCAGCAGCCCCCGTACCGGGTCAATGAACACTGAAGCTTTCTTT